This TCR beta chain comes out of a study of regulatory T cells in long-lasting Graves disease. General study results and limits: Favored usage of TRBV28, TRBJ1-2 and TRBJ2-5 was recorded in persistent disease.

Described time point: newly diagnosed GD, antithyroid drugs for less than 3 months. Following extraction of RNA from PBMCs, that RNA was used to make the TCR library. Turning to this clonotype: Its antigen is still unknown.

iRepertoire HTBI primers and Arm-PCR of CDR3 regions built TCR beta libraries. TCRdb re-analysed the multiplex PCR reads in MiXCR, keeping a single row per CDR3 protein. The sample carries 350,000 to 450,000 distinct CDR3 sequences, around 16% recorded once. CDR1 SGHRS and CDR2 YFSETQ come from the germline V gene. This CDR3 has 14 amino acids. Deletions cut 0 bases from V and 1 base from J, with 7 bases between. These data were also reused for a study on T cells in Graves' hyperthyroidism and ophthalmopathy. From that study: An initial round of RT-PCR targeting the TCR CDR3 relied on the HTBI primer set. Researchers found most expanded thyroid clonotypes above 0.001 in blood as well.

The gene calls are TRBV5-1 and TRBJ1-2; D not certain. The sample in question was peripheral blood mononuclear cells (PBMCs), obtained at new diagnosis, from a patient treated with antithyroid drugs. The TCR sequence derives from a woman aged 40 to 50 with Graves disease. CDR3: CASSLAPGNYGYTF. CDR3 DNA: TGCGCCAGCAGCTTGGCCCCGGGTAACTATGGCTACACCTTC. The complete variable domain, with remaining parts taken from reference TRBV5-1 and TRBJ1-2, reads KAGVTQTPRYLIKTRGQQVTLSCSPISGHRSVSWYQQTPGQGLQFLFEYFSETQRNKGNFPGRFSGRQFSNSRSEMNVSTLELGDSALYLCASSLAPGNYGYTFGSGTRLTVV.